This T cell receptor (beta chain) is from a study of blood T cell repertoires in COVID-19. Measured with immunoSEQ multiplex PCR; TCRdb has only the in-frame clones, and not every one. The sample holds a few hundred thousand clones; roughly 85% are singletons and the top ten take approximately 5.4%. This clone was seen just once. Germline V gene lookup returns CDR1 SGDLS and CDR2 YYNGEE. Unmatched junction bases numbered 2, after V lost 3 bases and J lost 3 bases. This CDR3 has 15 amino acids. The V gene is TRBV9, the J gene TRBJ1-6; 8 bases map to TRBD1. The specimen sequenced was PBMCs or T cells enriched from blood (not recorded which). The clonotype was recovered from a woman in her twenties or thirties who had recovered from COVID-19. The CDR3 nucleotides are TGTGCCAGCAGCGCCGGGACAGGCTATAATTCACCCCTCCACTTT. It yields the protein CASSAGTGYNSPLHF.